One sample yielded the 14 T cell receptor beta chains listed below, sequenced in a study of molecular identifiers for immune sequencing clone quantification. TCRdb re-called the PCR reads through MiXCR, storing one row per CDR3 protein. The sample gives about 36,000 distinct CDR3 sequences, about a fifth of which show up once; roughly 6.6% is in the top ten. Material: naive CD8+ T cells from blood, with Jurkat cell RNA spiked in. The subset is: FACS-sorted CD8+CD4-CCR7+CD45RA+ naive T cells. The receptors stem from a human donor in good health. Some libraries in this study had Jurkat cell RNA spiked in.

This clonotype was detected many times. The CDR3 bases are TGTGCCAGCAGCCAAGACCTACCGGGACCCACAGATACGCAGTATTTT. As protein: CASSQDLPGPTDTQYF. V usage is TRBV3-1 and J usage is TRBJ2-3; the D gene could be TRBD1 or TRBD2 (5 bases each). With 0 bases removed from V and 2 bases from J, the gap between germline ends came to 12 bases. The CDR3 spans 16 residues. The germline V gene encodes CDR1 LGHDT and CDR2 YNNKEL (reference sequence).

This clonotype has ten or more counts. The genes are TRBV19 and TRBJ2-6; 8 nucleotides agree with TRBD1. Germline lookup yields CDR1 LNHDA and CDR2 SQIVND (reference sequence). The CDR3 contains 17 residues. V shed 5 bases, J shed 2 bases, and the junction held 8 bases outside the gene matches. This CDR3 reads CASSWGTGGTGANVLTF. In DNA, the CDR3 is TGTGCCAGTAGTTGGGGGACAGGTGGGACTGGGGCCAACGTCCTGACTTTC.

The table lists this clonotype with a few counts. The chain combines TRBV29-1 with TRBJ1-2, with a weak D call TRBD1 (5 bases). V was trimmed by 7 bases and J by 9 bases, leaving 24 bases between them. The CDR3 totals 14 residues. The V gene's germline CDR1 is SQVTM and CDR2 ANQGSEA. CDR3 residues: CSAAQGLRDDSYTF. The CDR3 region has the DNA TGCAGCGCCGCTCAGGGTTTAAGGGACGATAGCTACACCTTC.

This sequence joins TRBV9 and TRBJ2-5; D might be TRBD1 (7 bases). Trimming took off 4 bases at V and 1 base at J, with 17 bases between the two ends. Germline V gene data show CDR1 as SGDLS and CDR2 as YYNGEE. The CDR3 covers 16 residues. As DNA, the CDR3 is TGTGCCAGCAGCCCGGGGGAACAGGGGCTCCAAGAGACCCAGTACTTC. It encodes CASSPGEQGLQETQYF.

In regard to this clonotype: A much larger clonotype is one base distant, so this may be a read error. The rearrangement links TRBV7-8 to TRBJ2-7; D unclear. This CDR3 comprises 13 residues. Germline CDR1 SGHVS, CDR2 FQNEAQ. V lost 0 bases to trimming and J lost 6 bases, with 9 bases between them. The CDR3, as DNA: TGTGCCAGCAGCTTAGCCCAGATGTGCGAGCAGTACTTC. Protein product: CASSLAQMCEQYF.

The chain employs TRBV28 and TRBJ2-7; D not resolved. Per the germline V gene, CDR1 is MDHEN and CDR2 is SYDVKM. The CDR3 extends over 14 amino acids. V shed 2 bases and J shed 0 bases, with 8 bases lying between them. DNA of the CDR3: TGTGCCAGCAGTTTAATAGGGAACTCCTACGAGCAGTACTTC. Translation: CASSLIGNSYEQYF.

With regard to this clonotype: A clone one base away is much larger, so this may be a read error. Here the CDR3 reads CASSHSPGPNGVTDTQYF. The CDR3 DNA sequence: TGCGCCAGCAGCCACTCTCCGGGACCCAATGGGGTCACAGATACGCAGTATTTT. This rearrangement joins TRBV4-1 to TRBJ2-3; D could derive from TRBD1 or TRBD2 (5 bases each). The germline V gene encodes CDR1 MGHRA and CDR2 YSYEKL. V was pared by 3 bases and J by 2 bases, with 21 bases between. This CDR3 region has 18 residues.

The rearrangement uses TRBV6-6 and TRBJ2-4, with D hard to call. Trimming removed 9 bases from V and 0 bases from J, with 6 bases in between. This CDR3 region has 12 residues. From germline, CDR1 is MNHNY and CDR2 SVGAGI (reference sequence). In DNA form, the CDR3 reads TGTGCCAGTCTAGGAGCCAAAAACATTCAGTACTTC. Translated, it gives CASLGAKNIQYF.

As to this clonotype: Mismatch with germline at one junction end may stem from a read error. V gene TRBV12-3 or TRBV12-4 combines with J gene TRBJ2-4; tentative D call: TRBD2 (5 bases). CDR3 length: 13 residues. In DNA form, the CDR3 reads TGTGCCAGCGGTTTAGCGAACCCGGGCATTCAGCACTTC. It specifies CASGLANPGIQHF.

A note on this clonotype: Since a much larger clone is just one base distant, this may be a read error. The CDR3 loop reads CASSKGVRRNPAAYNERFF. CDR3 sequence (DNA): TGTGCCAGCAGCAAAGGGGTCCGGCGGAATCCAGCGGCCTACAATGAGCGGTTCTTC. This chain joins TRBV21-1 and TRBJ2-1; no DNA check was done on the table's D call, TRBD2. TRBV21-1 is a known pseudogene. The CDR3 spans 19 residues.

Concerning this clonotype: Since a much larger clone is just one base distant, this may be a read error. J is TRBJ2-7 and V is TRBV10-3; D may be TRBD2 (6 bases). V was shortened by 2 bases and J by 5 bases, with 10 bases between the two germline ends. The CDR3 is made up of 13 amino acids. The germline V gene encodes CDR1 ENHRY and CDR2 SYGVKD. CDR3 protein: CAISEDSGHEQYF. The CDR3 DNA reads TGTGCCATCAGTGAGGATAGCGGCCACGAGCAGTACTTC.

In its sample, this clonotype was seen many times. The chain has TRBV27 and TRBJ2-7; D might be TRBD2 (5 bases). Germline lookup yields CDR1 MNHEY and CDR2 SMNVEV (reference sequence). V lost 0 bases to trimming and J lost 9 bases, with 12 bases between them. The CDR3 runs 13 residues. CDR3 sequence (DNA): TGTGCCAGCAGTTTATCAGTGTGGGCGGGGCAGTACTTC. This codes for CASSLSVWAGQYF.

This clonotype came up many times. The J gene is TRBJ2-1, the V gene TRBV7-2; 8 nucleotides agree with TRBD2. The germline V gene has CDR1 SGHTA and CDR2 FQGNSA. V gave up 4 bases and J gave up 0 bases; unmatched junction bases: 2. This CDR3 region has 15 residues. For the CDR3, the DNA is TGTGCCAGCAGCTACGCGGGGGGCTCCTACAATGAGCAGTTCTTC. It encodes CASSYAGGSYNEQFF. The complete variable domain, with remaining parts taken from reference TRBV7-2 and TRBJ2-1, reads GAGVSQSPSNKVTEKGKDVELRCDPISGHTALYWYRQSLGQGLEFLIYFQGNSAPDKSGLPSDRFSAERTGGSVSTLTIQRTQQEDSAVYLCASSYAGGSYNEQFFGPGTRLTVL.

The sample holds many counts of this clonotype. This chain links TRBV9 with TRBJ2-1, with 11 positions matching TRBD2. The CDR3 runs to 16 residues. The V and J ends lost 4 bases and 8 bases, in that order; junction bases with no gene match: 11. The V gene's germline CDR1 is SGDLS and CDR2 YYNGEE. The CDR3: CASSYRLAGSPYEQFF. As DNA, the CDR3 is TGTGCCAGCAGCTACCGACTAGCGGGATCCCCATATGAGCAGTTCTTC.